Each of the 14 T cell receptor beta chains below was sequenced from the same sample in a study of T cells in Graves' hyperthyroidism and ophthalmopathy. RNA transcripts served as the template for amplifying TCR beta CDR3 regions. The TCR CDR3 first-round RT-PCR relied on the HTBI primer set. A single record per CDR3 protein comes from TCRdb applying MiXCR to the multiplex PCR reads. Among roughly 300,000 distinct CDR3 sequences listed, 15% to 20% were seen once. The material sequenced was blood. The receptors originated from a woman aged 50 to 60 with Graves' hyperthyroidism.

This clonotype was counted many times. The chain recombines TRBV13 with TRBJ2-3; a possible D gene is TRBD1 (6 bases). The CDR3 loop spans 16 amino acids. Germline V gives CDR1 PRHDT, CDR2 FYEKMQ (reference sequence). V was pared by 0 bases and J by 8 bases, with 18 bases between. The CDR3 is CASSLGQGSTVGTQYF. The CDR3 bases are TGTGCCAGCAGCTTAGGACAGGGTAGCACAGTTGGTACGCAGTATTTT.

The table lists this clonotype with a few counts. The chain combines TRBV18 with TRBJ1-3; D remains unclear. Trimming shortened V by 1 base and J by 4 bases, and 8 bases separated the two germline ends. Germline assignment: CDR1 KGHSH and CDR2 LQKENI. The CDR3 loop spans 14 amino acids. For the CDR3, the DNA is TGTGCCAGCTCACCACAAAGGACCGGAAACACCATATATTTT. The encoded protein is CASSPQRTGNTIYF.

This clonotype has ten or more counts. The chain links TRBV18 to TRBJ2-1, with TRBD1 identical over 7 bases. Germline CDR1 and CDR2: KGHSH and LQKENI. CDR3 length equals 14 residues. Trimming took 5 bases from V and 6 from J; bases not matched to a gene: 7. The chain's CDR3 is CASSARGLGNEQFF. CDR3 coding DNA: TGTGCCAGCTCAGCGAGGGGGCTGGGCAATGAGCAGTTCTTC.

This clonotype has a count of ten or more. This chain's CDR3 is CASSPSMNTEAFF. The CDR3 nucleotides read TGTGCCAGTAGTCCCAGCATGAACACTGAAGCTTTCTTT. The chain joins TRBV19 to TRBJ1-1; no clear D gene. Germline CDR1 and CDR2: LNHDA and SQIVND (reference sequence). V was pared by 5 bases and J by 0 bases, with 7 bases between. This CDR3 spans 13 amino acids.

V gene TRBV20-1 combines with J gene TRBJ1-2, with TRBD1 matching 8 bases. There are 14 residues in the CDR3. Germline V lookup: CDR1 DFQATT, CDR2 SNEGSKA (reference sequence). Losses at the gene ends were 6 bases for V and 4 bases for J; bases not matched to a gene: 10. CDR3 in DNA: TGCAGTGCCAGGACAGGGTTAGGGAGCTATGGCTACACCTTC. This encodes CSARTGLGSYGYTF.

This clonotype was counted at least ten times. This chain uses TRBV7-9 with TRBJ2-1; 7 bases match TRBD1. The CDR3 loop spans 16 amino acids. J gave up 4 bases and V 4 bases, and 10 bases lay outside the gene matches. Germline-derived CDR1 and CDR2 are SEHNR and FQNEAQ (reference sequence). The chain's CDR3 is CASSSPQDRQYNEQFF. In DNA, the CDR3 is TGTGCCAGCAGCTCCCCTCAGGACAGGCAGTACAATGAGCAGTTCTTC. Combining the CDR3 with reference TRBV7-9 and TRBJ2-1 gives the whole variable domain DTGVSQNPRHKITKRGQNVTFRCDPISEHNRLYWYRQTLGQGPEFLTYFQNEAQLEKSRLLSDRFSAERPKGSFSTLEIQRTEQGDSAMYLCASSSPQDRQYNEQFFGPGTRLTVL.

The gene calls are TRBV12-3 or TRBV12-4 and TRBJ1-2; D perhaps matches TRBD1 (5 bases). V was shortened by 6 bases and J by 4 bases, with 27 bases between the two germline ends. The CDR3 is 18 amino acids. DNA for the CDR3: TGTGCCAGCAGCCCTAATAACCGGGCAGGGTCGTCTGGCTATGGCTACACCTTC. This codes for CASSPNNRAGSSGYGYTF.

This clonotype occurred many times. The chain carries TRBV5-1 and TRBJ2-7; D remains unclear. The CDR3 has 13 amino acids. The V gene's germline CDR1 is SGHRS and CDR2 YFSETQ. The V gene lost 0 bases and the J gene lost 3 bases, with 7 bases spanning the gap. Written as DNA, the CDR3 is TGCGCCAGCAGCTTGGACAGAAACTACGAGCAGTACGTC. Its translation is CASSLDRNYEQYV.

This clonotype was observed a handful of times. The V and J genes are TRBV7-9 and TRBJ2-7; D not resolved. Looked up from germline, CDR1 is SEHNR and CDR2 is FQNEAQ (reference sequence). V was trimmed by 2 bases and J by 4 bases, leaving 6 bases between them. There are 12 residues in the CDR3. The CDR3 nucleotides read TGTGCCAGCAGCTTAAAGCATTACGAGCAGTACTTC. This gives the protein CASSLKHYEQYF. Based on the CDR3 plus reference TRBV7-9 and TRBJ2-7, the full variable domain is DTGVSQNPRHKITKRGQNVTFRCDPISEHNRLYWYRQTLGQGPEFLTYFQNEAQLEKSRLLSDRFSAERPKGSFSTLEIQRTEQGDSAMYLCASSLKHYEQYFGPGTRLTVT.

In this sample, this clonotype turned up a few times. This chain links TRBV18 with TRBJ2-1; no reliable D call. The CDR3 sequence is 14 residues long. The ends were cut back, 6 bases at V and 3 bases at J, with 12 bases in the middle. Germline loops: CDR1 KGHSH, CDR2 LQKENI. The CDR3 spells CASSLRADYNEQFF. The CDR3 DNA sequence: TGTGCCAGCTCCCTTCGGGCCGACTACAATGAGCAGTTCTTC.

A few counts support this clonotype. The rearrangement joins TRBV2 to TRBJ1-1; 10 bases line up with TRBD1. Germline CDR1 SNHLY, CDR2 FYNNEI. V lost 6 bases and J lost 1; bases outside the gene matches: 2. This CDR3 has 14 residues. CDR3 in DNA: TGTGCCAGCAGGGGGACAGGGGCGAACACTGAAGCTTTCTTT. Its protein product is CASRGTGANTEAFF.

This clonotype was observed at least ten times. CDR3 amino acids: CASSLDLVEDQPQHF. The CDR3 nucleotides read TGTGCCAGCAGCCTAGACTTGGTGGAGGATCAGCCCCAGCATTTT. The gene calls are TRBV5-5 and TRBJ1-5; D gene unclear. CDR1 and CDR2 (germline): SGHKS, YYEKEE (reference sequence). The CDR3 is 15 residues long. The V and J ends lost 4 bases and 5 bases respectively, with 16 bases between them.

The CDR3 DNA is TGTGCCAGCAGCCACTTTGGGGCGGAGACCCAGTACTTC. Translation gives CASSHFGAETQYF. The chain is built from TRBV7-2 and TRBJ2-5, with TRBD1 as a possible D gene (5 bases). From germline, CDR1 is SGHTA and CDR2 FQGNSA. The CDR3 is 13 residues long. Trimming took 5 bases from V and 5 from J, leaving 12 bases between them.

This clonotype has a count of ten or more. This chain links TRBV6-1 with TRBJ2-7; D is unresolved. This CDR3 region has 14 residues. The germline gives CDR1 MNHNS, CDR2 SASEGT. The germline V and J ends were trimmed by 3 bases and 2 bases, with 11 bases remaining between them. The chain's CDR3 is CASSDLVGTYEQYF. CDR3 nucleotides: TGTGCCAGCAGTGACCTCGTTGGAACCTACGAGCAGTACTTC.